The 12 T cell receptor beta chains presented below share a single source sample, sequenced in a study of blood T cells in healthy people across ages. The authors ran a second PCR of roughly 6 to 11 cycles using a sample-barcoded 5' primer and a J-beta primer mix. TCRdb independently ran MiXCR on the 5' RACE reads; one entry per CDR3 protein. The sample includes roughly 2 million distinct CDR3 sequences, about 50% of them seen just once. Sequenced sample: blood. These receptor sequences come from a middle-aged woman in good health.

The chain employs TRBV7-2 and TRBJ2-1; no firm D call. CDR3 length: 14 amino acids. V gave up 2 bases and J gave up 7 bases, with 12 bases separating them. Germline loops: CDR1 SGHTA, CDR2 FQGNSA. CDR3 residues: CASSLQIDRNEQFF. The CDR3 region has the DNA TGTGCCAGCAGCTTACAAATCGACCGGAATGAGCAGTTCTTC.

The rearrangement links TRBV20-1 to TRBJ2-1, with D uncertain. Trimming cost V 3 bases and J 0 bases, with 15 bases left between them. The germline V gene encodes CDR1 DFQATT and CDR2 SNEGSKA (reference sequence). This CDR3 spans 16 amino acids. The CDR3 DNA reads TGCAGTGCTAGTACTTTATTGAGTCCCTCCTACAATGAGCAGTTCTTC. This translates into CSASTLLSPSYNEQFF.

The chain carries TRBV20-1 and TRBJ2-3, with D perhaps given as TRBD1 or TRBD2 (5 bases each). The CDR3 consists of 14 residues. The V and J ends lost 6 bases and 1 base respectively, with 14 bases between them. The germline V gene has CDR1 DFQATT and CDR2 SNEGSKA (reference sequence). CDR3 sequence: CSARDVWGTDTQYF. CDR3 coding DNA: TGCAGTGCCCGGGACGTTTGGGGCACAGATACGCAGTATTTT.

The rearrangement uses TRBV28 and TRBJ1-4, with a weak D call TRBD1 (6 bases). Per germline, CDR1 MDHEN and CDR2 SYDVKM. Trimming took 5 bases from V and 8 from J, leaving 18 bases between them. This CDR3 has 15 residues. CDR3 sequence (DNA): TGTGCCAGCAGTCTACAGGAGGGGGTGAAAGAAAAACTGTTTTTT. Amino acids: CASSLQEGVKEKLFF. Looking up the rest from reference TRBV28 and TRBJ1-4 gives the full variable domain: DVKVTQSSRYLVKRTGEKVFLECVQDMDHENMFWYRQDPGLGLRLIYFSYDVKMKEKGDIPEGYSVSREKKERFSLILESASTNQTSMYLCASSLQEGVKEKLFFGSGTQLSVL.

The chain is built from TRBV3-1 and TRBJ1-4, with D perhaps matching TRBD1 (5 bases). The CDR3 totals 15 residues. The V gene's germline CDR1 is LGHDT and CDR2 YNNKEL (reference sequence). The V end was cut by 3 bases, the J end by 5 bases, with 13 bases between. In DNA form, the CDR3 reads TGTGCCAGCAGCCATCGAACCGGGGCGAATGAAAAACTGTTTTTT. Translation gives CASSHRTGANEKLFF.

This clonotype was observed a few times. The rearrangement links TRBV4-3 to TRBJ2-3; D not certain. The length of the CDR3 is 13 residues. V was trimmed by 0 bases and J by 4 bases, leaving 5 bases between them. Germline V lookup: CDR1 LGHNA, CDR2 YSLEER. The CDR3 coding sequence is TGCGCCAGCAGCCAAGATACCCCAGATACGCAGTATTTT. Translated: CASSQDTPDTQYF.

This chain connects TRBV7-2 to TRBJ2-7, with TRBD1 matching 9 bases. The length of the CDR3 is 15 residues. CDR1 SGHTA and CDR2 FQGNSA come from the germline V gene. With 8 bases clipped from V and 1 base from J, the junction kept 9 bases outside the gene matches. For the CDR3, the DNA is TGTGCCAGCGGGTTGGACAGGGGATTATCCTACGAGCAGTACTTC. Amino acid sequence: CASGLDRGLSYEQYF.

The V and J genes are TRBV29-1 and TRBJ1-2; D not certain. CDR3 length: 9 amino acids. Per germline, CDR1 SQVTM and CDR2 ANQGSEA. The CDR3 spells CLRDYGYTF. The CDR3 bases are TGCCTGAGGGACTATGGCTACACCTTC.

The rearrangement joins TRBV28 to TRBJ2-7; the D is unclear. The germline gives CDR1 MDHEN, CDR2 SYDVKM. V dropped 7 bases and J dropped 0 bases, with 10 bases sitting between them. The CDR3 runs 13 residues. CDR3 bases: TGTGCCAGCACCCCCGGGCTCTCCTACGAGCAGTACTTC. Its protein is CASTPGLSYEQYF.

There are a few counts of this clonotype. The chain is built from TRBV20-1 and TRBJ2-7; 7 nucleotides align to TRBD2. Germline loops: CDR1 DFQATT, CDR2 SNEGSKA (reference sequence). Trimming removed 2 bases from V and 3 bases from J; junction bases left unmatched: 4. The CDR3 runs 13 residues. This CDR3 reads CSARSPGGYEQYF. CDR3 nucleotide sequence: TGCAGTGCTAGATCCCCGGGAGGCTACGAGCAGTACTTC.

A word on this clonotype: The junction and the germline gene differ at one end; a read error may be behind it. CDR3 region: CASSHFGRGSGALLITDAQYF. CDR3 nucleotides: TGTGCCAGCAGCCATTTCGGGAGAGGTAGCGGGGCTCTTTTGATCACAGATGCGCAGTATTTT. The chain carries TRBV3-1 and TRBJ2-3; 8 bases align to TRBD2. The CDR3 consists of 21 residues. Germline V gene sequence: CDR1 LGHDT, CDR2 YNNKEL (reference sequence).

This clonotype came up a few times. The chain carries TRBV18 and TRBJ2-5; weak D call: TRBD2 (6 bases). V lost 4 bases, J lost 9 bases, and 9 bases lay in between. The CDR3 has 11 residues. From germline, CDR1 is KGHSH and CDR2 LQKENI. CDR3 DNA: TGTGCCAGCTCACGAGGCGGGGCCCAGTACTTC. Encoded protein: CASSRGGAQYF.